This T cell receptor beta chain was recovered during a study of OX40 agonist ivuxolimab in advanced cancers. Study-level information: People in dose escalation had one of these cancers: hepatocellular carcinoma, melanoma, renal cell or head and neck cancer. General study points: The work left the antigen specificity of expanded peripheral T cells undetermined.

V was shortened by 2 bases and J by 5 bases, with 1 base between the two germline ends. CDR3 length equals 11 residues. Germline V lookup: CDR1 SGHVS, CDR2 FNYEAQ. Here immunoSEQ multiplex PCR was the method, and the copy in TCRdb shows in-frame clones only, minus some. Of tens of thousands of clones in the sample, around nine tenths are singletons; the top ten hold 0.3% to 0.35%. About this clone: What it binds is unknown.

The sequence was obtained from an adult with an advanced solid tumor such as melanoma, head and neck, liver or kidney cancer. The chain combines TRBV7-6 with TRBJ2-1; D not certain. The sample in question was CD4+ or CD8+ T cells sorted from blood, obtained in a trial of the OX40 agonist ivuxolimab. CDR3 in DNA: TGTGCCAGCAGCTTAAACAATGAGCAGTTCTTC. Translated, it gives CASSLNNEQFF.